This record concerns one TCR beta chain sequence. This clonotype was detected only a few times. No antigen is known for it. No clone much larger than this one lies a single base away; base qualities are absent. The germline V gene supplies CDR1 SGHRS and CDR2 YFSETQ. V loses 2 bases, J loses 3 bases, and the germline ends lie 22 bases apart. The CDR3 contains 18 residues, cysteine and phenylalanine counted. The retained sequence is limited to the CDR3, 54 bases, with the frame set at the first base. The sample belongs to a study of blood T cells in healthy people across ages (dated by TCRdb to 2015 to 2017). Notes on the research overall: In model experiments, template switching captured about one uniquely barcoded TCR beta cDNA molecule for every two T cells. Using deep sequencing normalized with unique cDNA molecular identifiers, the study measured how TCR beta repertoire diversity changes with age. Four age groups were formed from the donors: young (average 16 years), middle-aged (around 41), aged (around 62) and long-lived (about 80). Two additional independent replicas of 1 million unique cDNA reads from the same blood draw were analyzed for two donors (one aged 18 to 29 and one aged 80 or older). General findings and caveats noted by the study authors: Observed TCR beta diversity correlated strongly with the percentage of naive T cells measured by flow cytometry. Since profiling was done on bulk unsorted PBMCs, naive and antigen-experienced compartments could not be conclusively compared. The CMV infection status of donors was not known, potentially confounding age-related changes in expanded clonotypes. Estimates of total diversity based on one million sequenced T cells were regarded as lower bounds and as underestimates. As age increased, observed TCR beta diversity per million T cells dropped in a roughly linear way, and a significant reduction was already evident by age around 41. Compared with the aged group, more naive CD4+ T cells, fewer expanded clones and increased TCR diversity were shown by the long-lived group, suggesting age selection.

The receptor library was made with 5' RACE. Sequencing was performed on an Illumina HiSeq 2500. The second PCR ran for roughly 7 to 11 cycles and used a J-beta primer mix along with a sample-barcoded 5' primer. A unique molecular identifier was introduced onto each TCR beta cDNA molecule by a template-switch 5' adaptor carrying 12 random nucleotides. Each sample yielded at least 2.5 million CDR3-containing paired-end reads. All of the RNA was converted into first-strand cDNA using the Mint cDNA synthesis kit, with a TRBC-specific oligonucleotide serving as the primer. All cDNA was treated with uracil-DNA glycosylase and then went through a first 18-cycle PCR with the universal primers M1SS and BC2_uni_R. Turning to the authors' computational methods: For normalization, 1 million high-quality reads, each with a distinct molecular identifier, were randomly selected from each sample. Instead of being binned into consensus sequences, reads that shared molecular identifiers were thrown out. MiTCR, run with a Q25 quality threshold and the strictest error-elimination algorithm, handled CDR3 identification, clonotype clustering and error correction. A nonparametric unseen species model using Euler transformation provided a lower-bound estimate of total TCR beta diversity. The public reads were reprocessed in TCRdb via fastp at Q25 and MiXCR, keeping in-frame beta chains. All rows with the same CDR3 protein become a single entry with the most common DNA and genes. The V and J calls and clone size are TCRdb's, not the authors'. This sample lists approximately 800,000 distinct CDR3 sequences; about 25% were detected once. The ten largest clones add up to under 4.5% of the sample.

The donors were some 36 Caucasian individuals from Russia, aged roughly 6 to 90 years, who were systemically healthy. Ten milliliters of peripheral blood were drawn from each donor into EDTA-treated Vacutainer tubes. Ficoll-Paque density-gradient centrifugation was used to isolate PBMCs, with at least 6.5 million per sample. Trizol reagent was used to extract total RNA from the PBMCs, yielding at least 5 micrograms per sample. For every donor, an aliquot of PBMCs went through flow cytometry to measure the percentages of naive CD45RAhigh/CD27high T cells. This sample also belongs to another study, concerning T cells of mothers and their children. In that second paper, the authors write: Nine systemically healthy Caucasian individuals, comprising three mothers and their six children, were included as donors. cDNA synthesis consumed the entire amount of extracted RNA, loaded at around 1.5 ug RNA in each 15 ul reaction. In the second PCR, sample barcodes and 2-4 random nucleotides were introduced via the M1S primer. Over 10 million TCR beta CDR3 reads came from each mother, compared with a few million reads from each child. Thymic selection shapes the output of TCR recombination in a similar way in related and unrelated pairs, and inherited differences have a minor effect. Normalized repertoire overlap in related mother-child pairs was always slightly higher than in unrelated mother-child pairs, but the difference was never significant. No persistent microchimeric T cell clones were found, with a detection sensitivity of 85 to 100 clones per million clonotypes. To look for features that set related mother-child pairs apart from unrelated individuals, the researchers ran deep NGS to compare the TCR beta repertoires of mothers and children. On average, the children were approximately 11 +/- 4 years old, while the mothers were roughly 40 +/- 4 years old. Libraries were sequenced on Illumina HiSeq 2000 with 100+100 nt paired-end reads after adapter ligation with NEBNext reagents. To avoid cross-contamination, the mother libraries and the child libraries were prepared a month apart and sequenced in separate runs. For each donor, somewhere between roughly 450,000 and 2,200,000 distinct TCR beta clonotypes were identified. Naive TCR beta clonotypes were estimated from low-frequency clonotypes matched to each donor's FACS-determined naive share, without sorting.

The sequencing sample was made of blood. The TCR comes from a boy younger than 18 in good health. This chain joins TRBV5-1 to TRBJ2-3, and perhaps TRBD1 as D gene, on 5 matching bases. The DNA is as follows: TGCGCCAGCAGCTTTACAGGAGTCGGCGTTGTCCCAACAGATACGCAGTATTTT. The encoded protein is CASSFTGVGVVPTDTQYF. The CDR3 plus the reference TRBV5-1 and TRBJ2-3 genes for the other parts give the full variable domain: KAGVTQTPRYLIKTRGQQVTLSCSPISGHRSVSWYQQTPGQGLQFLFEYFSETQRNKGNFPGRFSGRQFSNSRSEMNVSTLELGDSALYLCASSFTGVGVVPTDTQYFGPGTRLTVL.